A single T cell receptor beta chain is shown here with its context. Its target is not known. The entry originates in a study of a mutant IDH1 vaccine in newly diagnosed glioma. Time point of the sample: baseline, week 1 (first vaccination visit). Treatment: pre-vaccination baseline after standard-of-care therapy. Looked up from germline, CDR1 is LNHDA and CDR2 is SQIVND (reference sequence). CDR3 length: 15 amino acids. Trimming pared 6 bases from V and 2 bases from J, leaving 17 bases between. Notes on the study in general: Across multiple MHC alleles, 80% to 95% of patients had vaccine-induced responses.

The repertoire was sequenced with immunoSEQ multiplex PCR; TCRdb's copy has only in-frame clones and lacks some. In the table there are about 46,000 clones, over 65% of which are singletons. The sequencing here drew on PBMCs, taken from a glioma patient treated with radiotherapy, temozolomide or both. The chain links TRBV19 to TRBJ2-7; a possible D gene is TRBD1 (6 bases). This clonotype was obtained from a woman in her 40s with glioma. In nucleotides, the CDR3 is TGTGCCAGTAGGAAGGGTCCGGGACACCCCTACGAGCAGTACTTC. The encoded protein is CASRKGPGHPYEQYF.